This T cell receptor (beta chain) was captured by sequencing in a study of human thymus T cells. General study points: V and J genes seemed to be used with bias in thymic and blood repertoires. A high degree of thymic repertoire overlap among unrelated individuals was reported in related research.

This CDR3 is built from 15 residues. Germline loops: CDR1 SEHNR, CDR2 FQNEAQ (reference sequence). V lost 1 base and J lost 8, with 14 bases in between. Thymus tissue for the work was resected from patients undergoing corrective heart surgery. Healthy Finnish infants undergoing corrective surgery for congenital heart defects were the donors. Notes on this clone: Its antigen is unknown.

Libraries were prepared by immunoSEQ multiplex PCR; TCRdb keeps only in-frame clonotypes and omits some of them. This sample yields 70,000 to 75,000 clones, of which 85% to 95% are seen a single time; 0.03% to 0.035% belongs to the top ten. The receptor was derived from a girl under two years old with a congenital heart defect but otherwise immunologically healthy. The sequenced sample consisted of thymus tissue. The chain joins TRBV7-9 to TRBJ1-4, with D tentatively TRBD1 (5 bases). As DNA, the CDR3 is TGTGCCAGCAGCTTAGGAGGGGAGGGAGGGGAAAAACTGTTTTTT. Amino acids: CASSLGGEGGEKLFF.